This T cell receptor (beta chain) was obtained from a study of cytomegalovirus exposure and HLA in healthy donors. Study-wide results and limits: Reported findings show TCR beta sequences accurately forecast HLA-A and HLA-B alleles in most subjects. With further analysis later on, most CMV-associated TCR beta chains appeared HLA-restricted. Researchers catalogued approximately 170 TCR beta chains as cytomegalovirus-associated.

Germline V gives CDR1 LGHNA, CDR2 YSLEER. CDR3 size: 17 residues. V dropped 4 bases and J dropped 5; count of bases not matched to a gene: 8. As regards this clone: Its antigen is still unknown.

The PCR used 60 Vbeta and 13 Jbeta primers. Assay: immunoSEQ multiplex PCR; the TCRdb copy retains only in-frame clones and omits some. Among roughly 68,000 clones listed, around four fifths were seen once. The sequencing sample was made of PBMCs. This chain uses TRBV4-3 with TRBJ2-2; 12 bases fit TRBD2. The receptor was isolated from a male donor in good health and CMV-seropositive. For the CDR3, the DNA is TGCGCCAGCAGCCGGGATCGGACTAGCGGGGAGACCGGGGAGCTGTTTTTT. This encodes CASSRDRTSGETGELFF.